This is a list of T cell receptor beta chains from one sample in a study of T-cell memory formation after mild COVID-19. TCRdb re-analysed the 5' RACE reads in MiXCR, keeping a single row per CDR3 protein. This sample has about 240,000 distinct CDR3 sequences, with 8% to 10% found just once. Sequencing was performed on PBMCs or a T cell subset sorted from them (not recorded which). The source is a man younger than 35 who had mild COVID-19 (a few samples of this study predate the infection). Cell type and time point are not known. The conserved cysteine and the conserved F or W are not part of the CDR3 here.

V,CDR3
TRBV7-2,ASSLLGGSNTGELF
TRBV6-6,ASSYTEYNQPQH
TRBV20-1,SALPTTSGGASYNEQF
TRBV7-9,AVNLMDRPNTGELF
TRBV5-4,ASSLSPVHEQF
TRBV27,ASSLIARGYNEQF
TRBV2,ASLDDRSYEQY
TRBV29-1,SVNQGNTIY
TRBV5-1,ASSSGTFEAF
TRBV6-5,ASSYKESYGYT
TRBV20-1,SVGSNQPQH
TRBV6-5,ASSYSSVSGNTIY
TRBV5-1,ASSLSGQGYEQY
TRBV6-5,ASRIAENTEAF
TRBV5-1,ASRRNTGGQETQY
TRBV11-2,ASSLRQGWSSYEQY
TRBV28,ASRARRGSLAEQF
TRBV2,ASQPQGADTEAF
TRBV5-1,ASSSEGGNTIY
TRBV5-1,ASTFEGETQY
TRBV12-3/TRBV12-4,ASSSGLAREQF
TRBV20-1,SARDRGLGYAGELF
TRBV5-1,ASSLASTGGEKLF
TRBV20-1,SASSPRGPGELF
TRBV7-3,ASSLMTGGYNEQF
TRBV20-1,SARARGYEQY
TRBV30,AWASSSGANVLT
TRBV4-3,ASSRLAGVGDTQY
TRBV11-1,ASSLTDSYNSPLH
TRBV5-1,ASSSGLALRSYNEQF
TRBV30,AWNPPSYNEQF
TRBV5-1,ASSLEQEQF
TRBV20-1,SAKGRNYGYT
TRBV5-6,ASTHSGGSKEQY
TRBV7-2,ASSPQTSADTQY
TRBV10-3,AISPGQGVPGETQY
TRBV7-6,ASSKTGQGADTQY
TRBV5-1,ASSLATSGEGETQY
TRBV20-1,SAGPSGGAGNIQY
TRBV5-1,ASSLLRDRGQETQY
TRBV4-1,ASSLWDGGSEQY
TRBV15,ATSSYWGSSYNEQF
TRBV6-5,ASSDHPDRANYGYT
TRBV5-1,ASSLGTGSGYT
TRBV10-3,AISESGRSYEQY
TRBV11-2,ASSPPGGRDTEAF
TRBV27,ASSFFSDRATKWDYGYT
TRBV7-2,ASSAQGYSPLH
TRBV7-9,ASTVPGGSSGNTIY
TRBV5-5,ASSFRGDHTGELF
TRBV7-8,ASSLYYNEQF
TRBV3-1,ASSASLSEQF
TRBV7-7,ASSWTRGYEQY
TRBV12-3/TRBV12-4,ASSRDRGDTQY
TRBV7-9,ASIGRTDTQY
TRBV15,ATSRDSVSGNTIY
TRBV3-1,ASSQAVQGRSPLH
TRBV6-6,ASSDRGVSYEQY
TRBV7-2,ASSRLGQGLEQY